Listed here are 8 T cell receptor beta chains from one sample, sequenced in a study of tumor and adjacent non-tumor tissue in lung cancer. Three rounds of nested PCR, following a modified ARM-PCR protocol, produced the TCRbeta library. TCRdb passed the multiplex PCR reads through MiXCR, listing each CDR3 protein once. The sample gives tens of thousands of distinct CDR3 sequences, over 70% of which show up once; less than 15% is in the top ten. No cell sorting was done before RNA was extracted from the tissue. The sequencing sample was made of lung tumor tissue. Receptors originate from a woman aged 45-60 years with non-small cell lung cancer.

The sample holds one count of this clonotype. This may arise from a read error, as a much more abundant clone is one base away. The gene calls are TRBV5-1 and TRBJ2-7, with D maybe TRBD1 (6 bases). The CDR3 is made up of 15 amino acids. Looked up from germline, CDR1 is SGHRS and CDR2 is YFSETQ. CDR3 sequence reads: CANSLVGDKFYEQYF. In nucleotides, the CDR3 is TGCGCCAACAGCTTGGTCGGGGACAAATTCTACGAGCAGTACTTC.

The CDR3 loop reads CSAHPPGARKYGYTF. Here the CDR3 DNA reads TGCAGTGCTCATCCCCCGGGGGCGCGGAAATATGGCTACACCTTC. J is TRBJ1-2 and V is TRBV20-1; tentative D call: TRBD1 (6 bases). Trimming left V 5 bases short and J 5 bases short, with 21 bases between. This CDR3 is 15 amino acids long. Germline V gives CDR1 DFQATT, CDR2 SNEGSKA (reference sequence).

The V call is TRBV6-1, the J call TRBJ2-1; 8 nucleotides match TRBD1. The germline V gene has CDR1 MNHNS and CDR2 SASEGT. With 8 bases clipped from V and 4 bases from J, the junction kept 10 bases outside the gene matches. CDR3 length equals 15 residues. CDR3 DNA sequence: TGTGCCAGCGATGCGACAGGGGAACGTTACAATGAGCAGTTCTTC. Protein: CASDATGERYNEQFF.

In regard to this clonotype: A junction end diverges from the germline sequence, so it may reflect a read error. V gene TRBV6-1 combines with J gene TRBJ2-3; 7 nucleotides line up with TRBD1. The CDR3 is made up of 13 amino acids. Per germline, CDR1 MNHNS and CDR2 SASEGT. The chain's CDR3 is CASGDREQTTLYF. CDR3 in DNA: TGCGCCAGCGGCGACAGGGAGCAAACTACGCTGTATTTT.

The rearrangement uses TRBV28 and TRBJ2-7, with D perhaps TRBD1 (6 bases). Trimming removed 7 bases at V and 9 bases at J, with 16 bases between. The CDR3 totals 12 residues. Germline V gene data show CDR1 as MDHEN and CDR2 as SYDVKM. CDR3 in amino acids: CASNGQRVTQYF. In DNA, the CDR3 is TGTGCCAGCAACGGACAGAGGGTGACGCAGTACTTC.

J is TRBJ1-1 and V is TRBV19, with no clear D. V was cut by 5 bases and J by 2 bases, with 9 bases left in between. This CDR3 region has 13 residues. CDR1 is LNHDA, CDR2 SQIVND, per germline (reference sequence). The CDR3 DNA sequence: TGTGCCAGTAGTTTGCGGACCAACACTGAAGCTTTCTTT. Translation gives CASSLRTNTEAFF.

As regards this clonotype: An end of the junction does not agree with germline; a read error may underlie this. This chain uses TRBV4-1 with TRBJ2-7; D is tentatively TRBD1 or TRBD2 (5 bases each). This CDR3 is 16 amino acids long. Germline CDR1 and CDR2: MGHRA and YSYEKL. The CDR3 nucleotides read TGCGCCAGCAGCCCCTTCCGGGACCGGGGTATCTACGAGCTGTACTTC. Its translation is CASSPFRDRGIYELYF.

This rearrangement joins TRBV5-4 to TRBJ2-1; no clear D gene. The CDR3 spans 12 residues. Germline V CDR1 and CDR2: SGHNT, YYREEE (reference sequence). V gave up 8 bases and J gave up 5 bases, with 11 bases separating them. CDR3 sequence: CASSPTDNEQFF. The CDR3 nucleotides are TGTGCCAGTAGCCCGACGGACAATGAGCAGTTCTTC. The variable domain in full, with the rest retrieved from reference TRBV5-4 and TRBJ2-1, is ETGVTQSPTHLIKTRGQQVTLRCSSQSGHNTVSWYQQALGQGPQFIFQYYREEENGRGNFPPRFSGLQFPNYSSELNVNALELDDSALYLCASSPTDNEQFFGPGTRLTVL.